The T cell receptor (beta chain) described here comes from a study of blood T cells in healthy people across ages. Study-wide results and caveats: For the donors, CMV status was unknown and possibly confounded expanded clonotype changes. Among long-lived donors, naive CD4+ cells were more numerous and diversity higher than in aged donors. Estimates of diversity drawn from one million T cells were considered underestimates.

A minimum of 5.5 micrograms of total RNA was extracted per sample. Primers used in a second PCR of roughly 6 to 11 cycles were a sample-barcoded 5' primer and a J-beta primer mix. Via MiXCR, TCRdb re-called the 5' RACE reads, giving one row per CDR3 protein. Counted here are some 1.1 million distinct CDR3 sequences, 35% to 40% occurring once; the ten biggest clones make up about an eighth. The CDR3 has 12 amino acids. Deletions cut 3 bases from V and 4 bases from J, with 6 bases between. This clonotype was observed a few times. What it recognizes is unknown. The clonotype originates from a man younger than 35 in good health. The genes are TRBV12-3 or TRBV12-4 and TRBJ1-2, with unresolved D. Sequencing was done on a sample of blood. The CDR3 region has the DNA TGTGCCAGCAGTTTGTGGGCCTATGGCTACACCTTC. Its translation: CASSLWAYGYTF.